Below, 18 T cell receptor beta chains from the same sample are listed, as sequenced in a study of T cell responses to AZD1222 COVID-19 vaccine. Assay used: immunoSEQ multiplex PCR; TCRdb lists only in-frame clones, some missing. The sample records roughly 100,000 clones, 80% to 85% being singletons. Specimen: peripheral blood, collected on day 0 of AZD1222 vaccination. The receptors originated from an adult in good health.

V gene TRBV4-1 combines with J gene TRBJ1-2, with TRBD1 identical over 7 bases. Germline loops: CDR1 MGHRA, CDR2 YSYEKL. Trimming took 1 base from V and 4 from J; bases not matched to a gene: 9. CDR3 length equals 16 residues. This CDR3 is CASSQGGIRGAYGYTF. CDR3 in DNA: TGCGCCAGCAGCCAAGGGGGTATCAGGGGGGCCTATGGCTACACCTTC.

This chain uses TRBV5-1 with TRBJ2-1; 7 bases are shared with TRBD2. From germline, CDR1 is SGHRS and CDR2 YFSETQ. V gave up 2 bases and J gave up 5 bases; unmatched junction bases: 1. The CDR3 contains 13 residues. The chain's CDR3 is CASSFREDNEQFF. CDR3 coding DNA: TGCGCCAGCAGCTTTCGGGAGGACAATGAGCAGTTCTTC. Variable domain in full (rest from reference TRBV5-1 and TRBJ2-1): KAGVTQTPRYLIKTRGQQVTLSCSPISGHRSVSWYQQTPGQGLQFLFEYFSETQRNKGNFPGRFSGRQFSNSRSEMNVSTLELGDSALYLCASSFREDNEQFFGPGTRLTVL.

The gene calls are TRBV6-5 and TRBJ2-5; no clear D. Germline V gene lookup returns CDR1 MNHEY and CDR2 SVGAGI. The CDR3 sequence is 13 residues long. Deletions cut 6 bases from V and 5 bases from J, with 13 bases between. The CDR3 region has the DNA TGTGCCAGCAGCTCGTCGTGGTCGGAGACCCAGTACTTC. Residues: CASSSSWSETQYF.

The chain has TRBV30 and TRBJ1-1, with a possible D match to TRBD1 (5 bases). V lost 1 base and J lost 2, with 14 bases in between. Germline lookup yields CDR1 GTSNPN and CDR2 SVGIG (reference sequence). The CDR3 is 15 residues long. The CDR3 protein is CAWSGSSGYNTEAFF. CDR3 coding DNA: TGTGCCTGGAGTGGAAGCTCAGGGTACAACACTGAAGCTTTCTTT.

This chain uses TRBV6-1 with TRBJ1-6, with 7 nucleotides matching TRBD1. V gave up 0 bases and J gave up 10 bases; unmatched junction bases: 9. The CDR3 sequence is 16 residues long. The germline V gene has CDR1 MNHNS and CDR2 SASEGT. In DNA, the CDR3 is TGTGCCAGCAGTGAAGCGACTGACAGGGTCAGGTCACCCCTCCACTTT. Translating it yields CASSEATDRVRSPLHF.

This sequence joins TRBV9 and TRBJ2-5; TRBD2 aligns across 7 bases. Germline assignment: CDR1 SGDLS and CDR2 YYNGEE. The V gene end was trimmed by 2 bases and the J gene end by 4 bases; junction bases not matched to a gene: 2. CDR3 length: 13 residues. The chain's CDR3 is CASSVTGGETQYF. Written as DNA, the CDR3 is TGTGCCAGCAGCGTGACGGGGGGAGAGACCCAGTACTTC.

The chain carries TRBV18 and TRBJ2-1, with D hard to call. This CDR3 spans 16 amino acids. Trimming cost V 3 bases and J 2 bases, with 14 bases left between them. Germline V CDR1 and CDR2: KGHSH, LQKENI. CDR3 region: CASSPGLLQTYNEQFF. For the CDR3, the DNA is TGTGCCAGCTCACCCGGTCTACTCCAAACCTACAATGAGCAGTTCTTC.

The gene calls are TRBV11-3 and TRBJ2-5; D remains ambiguous. Looked up from germline, CDR1 is SGHNT and CDR2 is YENEEA. This CDR3 is built from 13 residues. V lost 2 bases and J 3 bases, leaving 7 bases between the germline ends. The CDR3 is CASSLIQEETQYF. The CDR3 DNA reads as TGTGCCAGCAGCTTAATCCAGGAAGAGACCCAGTACTTC.

The V call is TRBV2, the J call TRBJ1-5; possibly TRBD1 for D (5 bases). The germline V gene encodes CDR1 SNHLY and CDR2 FYNNEI. This CDR3 has 14 residues. With 8 bases removed from V and 1 base from J, the gap between germline ends came to 12 bases. The CDR3: CASEDSSSNQPQHF. In DNA form, the CDR3 reads TGTGCCAGCGAAGACAGTTCCAGCAATCAGCCCCAGCATTTT.

This chain links TRBV14 with TRBJ1-2; D is ambiguous. This CDR3 is 12 amino acids long. The V end was cut by 2 bases, the J end by 8 bases, with 9 bases between. From germline, CDR1 is SGHDN and CDR2 FVKESK. CDR3 protein: CASSQRMNGYTF. CDR3 nucleotide sequence: TGTGCCAGCAGCCAAAGGATGAACGGCTACACCTTC.

The chain is built from TRBV7-9 and TRBJ2-2, with 11 bases identical to TRBD1. The CDR3 spans 15 residues. Germline CDR1 reads SEHNR; CDR2 reads FQNEAQ (reference sequence). Unmatched junction bases numbered 7, after V lost 7 bases and J lost 6 bases. The CDR3, as DNA: TGTGCCAGCAAAGGGACAGGGGGTCGGGCCGGGGAGCTGTTTTTT. Residues: CASKGTGGRAGELFF. Full variable domain (remainder filled in from reference TRBV7-9 and TRBJ2-2): DTGVSQNPRHKITKRGQNVTFRCDPISEHNRLYWYRQTLGQGPEFLTYFQNEAQLEKSRLLSDRFSAERPKGSFSTLEIQRTEQGDSAMYLCASKGTGGRAGELFFGEGSRLTVL.

There are a few counts of this clone. The V gene is TRBV7-2, the J gene TRBJ2-2; unclear D gene. Deletions cut 0 bases from V and 0 bases from J, with 8 bases between. This CDR3 is 16 amino acids long. The germline gives CDR1 SGHTA, CDR2 FQGNSA. The CDR3 region is CASSLAHVTNTGELFF. The DNA of the CDR3 is TGTGCCAGCAGCTTAGCCCACGTCACGAACACCGGGGAGCTGTTTTTT.

The V gene is TRBV9, the J gene TRBJ1-6; D gene ambiguous. Between the trimmed V and J ends, which lost 3 bases and 9 bases, there was a span of 13 bases. Germline CDR1 is SGDLS and CDR2 is YYNGEE. There are 14 residues in the CDR3. Here the CDR3 reads CASSAGLEGSPLHF. In DNA, the CDR3 is TGTGCCAGCAGCGCGGGGTTGGAGGGTTCACCCCTCCACTTT.

The rearrangement joins TRBV4-1 to TRBJ2-5, with 10 nucleotides matching TRBD2. The CDR3 is made up of 17 amino acids. Germline V gene lookup returns CDR1 MGHRA and CDR2 YSYEKL. V lost 0 bases and J lost 3; bases outside the gene matches: 7. This CDR3 reads CASSQDPGLAGEETQYF. CDR3 nucleotide sequence: TGCGCCAGCAGCCAAGATCCTGGGCTAGCGGGAGAAGAGACCCAGTACTTC.

V and J are TRBV29-1 and TRBJ1-1, with D tentatively TRBD1 (5 bases). This CDR3 has 12 residues. Germline CDR1 and CDR2: SQVTM and ANQGSEA. The V end was cut by 4 bases, the J end by 5 bases, with 11 bases between. CDR3 coding DNA: TGCAGCGTTGCCCAGGGAGGGACTGAAGCTTTCTTT. It yields the protein CSVAQGGTEAFF.

This chain uses TRBV6-5 with TRBJ1-5; the D is unclear. Germline CDR1 is MNHEY and CDR2 is SVGAGI. V was cut by 9 bases and J by 2 bases, with 14 bases left in between. The CDR3 totals 14 residues. The CDR3 region is CASAGNRRNQPQHF. The CDR3 bases are TGTGCCAGTGCCGGGAACCGGCGCAATCAGCCCCAGCATTTT.

This clone was seen many times. The chain is built from TRBV2 and TRBJ1-2, with 12 bases that match TRBD1. The ends lost 6 bases at V and 7 bases at J; junction bases unmatched: 0. CDR1 and CDR2 (germline): SNHLY, FYNNEI. The CDR3 is 12 amino acids. CDR3 sequence reads: CASRGQGAGYTF. CDR3 DNA sequence: TGTGCCAGCAGGGGACAGGGGGCTGGCTACACCTTC.

The chain has TRBV9 and TRBJ1-2; D gene ambiguous. V lost 2 bases and J 3 bases, leaving 14 bases between the germline ends. Looked up from germline, CDR1 is SGDLS and CDR2 is YYNGEE. CDR3 length: 15 residues. The CDR3: CASSVTDRPYYGYTF. CDR3 in DNA: TGTGCCAGCAGCGTCACCGATCGACCTTACTATGGCTACACCTTC.